This T cell receptor beta chain was sequenced for a study of T cells expressing NK-cell markers. Study-wide background: The authors derived TCR beta repertoires from sorted CD3+CD56+NKG2C+, CD3+CD56+NKG2C- and CD3+CD56-NKG2C+ T cells.

CDR1 is SGHDN, CDR2 FVKESK, per germline. The CDR3 spans 16 residues. TCRdb re-called the 5' RACE reads and shows each CDR3 protein once, DNA omitted. The table for this sample gives about 370,000 distinct CDR3 sequences. To note about this clonotype: What it binds is not known.

General study findings and limits: These clonotypes additionally ranked first within the CD3+CD56-NKG2C+ fraction of a handful of donors. NKG2C+ dominant clonotypes from about 6 donors made up roughly 1.0-8% of CD8+ T cells.

The TCR originated in a woman aged 50 to 65 in good health. Sequencing was done on a sample of blood T cells: a sorted CD56 or NKG2C T cell subset, CD4+ or CD8+ T cells, or bulk PBMC T cells (not recorded which). This chain joins TRBV14 and TRBJ2-2; TCRdb picks TRBD1, but there is no DNA to check that call. This CDR3 is CASSHRDRGSAGELFF.